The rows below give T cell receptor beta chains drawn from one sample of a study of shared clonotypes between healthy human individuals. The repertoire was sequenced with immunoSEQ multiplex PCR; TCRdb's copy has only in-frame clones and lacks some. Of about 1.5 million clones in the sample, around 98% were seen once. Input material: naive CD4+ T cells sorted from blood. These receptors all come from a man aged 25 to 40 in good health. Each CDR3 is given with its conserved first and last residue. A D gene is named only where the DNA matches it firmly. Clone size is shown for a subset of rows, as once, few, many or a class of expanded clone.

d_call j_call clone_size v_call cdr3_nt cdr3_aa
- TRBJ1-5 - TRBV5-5 TGTGCCAGCAGCTTAATCCTAGGGGAAGGTAGCAATCAGCCCCAGCATTTT CASSLILGEGSNQPQHF
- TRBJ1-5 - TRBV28 TGTGCCAGCAGTATTTCACAGGGATTCCTTAATCAGCCCCAGCATTTT CASSISQGFLNQPQHF
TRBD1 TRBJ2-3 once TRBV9 TGTGCCAGCAGCGTAGCTAGCGGACAGGGGACTAGCACAGATACGCAGTATTTT CASSVASGQGTSTDTQYF
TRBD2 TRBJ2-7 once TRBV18 TGTGCCAGCTCACCACCGCGCGGGAGATCGTCCTACGAGCAGTACTTC CASSPPRGRSSYEQYF
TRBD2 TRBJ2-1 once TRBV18 TGTGCCAGCTCACTTGAGCGGGAGTCACTGTTCTTC CASSLERESLFF
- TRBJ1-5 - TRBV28 TGTGCCAGCAGTTTATTAGATAGCCGCCAGCCCCAGCATTTT CASSLLDSRQPQHF
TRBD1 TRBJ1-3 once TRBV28 TGTGCCAGCAGTTTTACGGTGGACAGGAACACCGTAGACACCATATATTTT CASSFTVDRNTVDTIYF
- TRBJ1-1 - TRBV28 TGTGCCAGCAGCAAGGACCCGTTAGCTTTCTTT CASSKDPLAFF
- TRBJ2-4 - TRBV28 TGTGCTACCGGGGGCCTCCTCGCAAACATTCAGTACTTC CATGGLLANIQYF
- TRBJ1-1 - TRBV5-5 TGTGCCAGCAGTGGACACCTTAACCCGAGCGCTTTCTTT CASSGHLNPSAFF
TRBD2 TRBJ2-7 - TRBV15 TGTGCCACCAGCAGAGAACGACTAGCGGGAGGGCGGGGCGAGCAGTACTTC CATSRERLAGGRGEQYF
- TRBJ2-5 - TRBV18 TGTGCCAGCTCACCGGAAGGGGAGACCCAGTACTTC CASSPEGETQYF
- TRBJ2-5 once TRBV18 TGTGCCAGCTCACCATTGCGGACCGAGATGGAGACCCAGTACTTC CASSPLRTEMETQYF
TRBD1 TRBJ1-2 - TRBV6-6 TGTGCCAGCAGCCCTTTGTTTGGACAGGCTAACTATGGCTACACCTTC CASSPLFGQANYGYTF
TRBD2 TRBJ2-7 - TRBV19 TGTGCCAGTAGTATAGGCGGGAGGACTTACGAGCAGTACTTC CASSIGGRTYEQYF
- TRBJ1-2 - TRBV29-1 TGCAGCGTTGAAGATTATGGCTACACCTTC CSVEDYGYTF
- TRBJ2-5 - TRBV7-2 TGTGCCAGCAGCTGGCGCCAGGGGGGGAGGATTCAAGAGACCCAGTACTTC CASSWRQGGRIQETQYF
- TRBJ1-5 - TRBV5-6 TGTGCCAGCAGCTTGAAGGCACGTAATCAGCCCCAGCATTTT CASSLKARNQPQHF
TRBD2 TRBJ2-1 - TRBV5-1 TGCGCCAGCAGCTTGGTAGCGGGAGGTAACAATGAGCAGTTCTTC CASSLVAGGNNEQFF
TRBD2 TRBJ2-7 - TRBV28 TGTGCCAGCAGTAGCCGAACTAGCGGGACTTACGAGCAGTACTTC CASSSRTSGTYEQYF
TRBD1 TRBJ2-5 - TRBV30 TGTGCCTGGAGTGTATTCGGGACAGGGAAGAGGGAGACCCAGTACTTC CAWSVFGTGKRETQYF
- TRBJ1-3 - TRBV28 TGTGCCAGCAGTTTATACCCCCCCGGGGGGAGCTCTGGAAACACCATATATTTT CASSLYPPGGSSGNTIYF
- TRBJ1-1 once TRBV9 TGTGCCAGCACATCTTTGATCAACACTGAAGCTTTCTTT CASTSLINTEAFF
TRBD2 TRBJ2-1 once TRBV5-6 TGTGCCAGCAGCTTGGGACTAGCGGGACTTTATGAGCAGTTCTTC CASSLGLAGLYEQFF
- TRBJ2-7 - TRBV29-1 TGCAGCATCTTGACAGGACCCTACGAGCAGTACTTC CSILTGPYEQYF
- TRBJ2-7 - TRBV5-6 TGTGCCAGCAGCTTAAGTATGCCTGAGCGGAGGGAGCAGTACTTC CASSLSMPERREQYF
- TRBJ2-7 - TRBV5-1 TGCGCCAGCAGCTTGGCCACTAGCATCATATACGAGCAGTACTTC CASSLATSIIYEQYF
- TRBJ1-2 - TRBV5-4 TGTGCCAGCAGCTTGGAGAGGGGCTACACCTTC CASSLERGYTF
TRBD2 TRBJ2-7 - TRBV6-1 TGTGCCAGCACCACTAGCGGGAAAGTCTACGAGCAGTACTTC CASTTSGKVYEQYF
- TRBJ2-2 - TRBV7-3 TGTGCCAGCAGCTTAACGGGTCCCGGACTAAACACCGGGGAGCTGTTTTTT CASSLTGPGLNTGELFF
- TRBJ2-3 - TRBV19 TGTGCCAGTAGTATGGCAGGGACCTTCACAGATACGCAGTATTTT CASSMAGTFTDTQYF
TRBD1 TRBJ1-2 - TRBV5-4 TGTGCCAGCAGCCTACAGGGGGCGGTCTCTGGCTACACCTTC CASSLQGAVSGYTF
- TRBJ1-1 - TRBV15 TGTGCCACCAGCCGAGGGGGTTGGACTGAAGCTTTCTTT CATSRGGWTEAFF
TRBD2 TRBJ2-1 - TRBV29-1 TGCAGCGTCGTAGCGGGGAGCTCCTACAATGAGCAGTTCTTC CSVVAGSSYNEQFF
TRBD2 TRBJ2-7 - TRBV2 TGTGCCGGACGGGGGGAGAGGCGCGAGCAGTACTTC CAGRGERREQYF
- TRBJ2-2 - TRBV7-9 TGTGCCAGCAGGGGGTTGACAGAGAACACCGGGGAGCTGTTTTTT CASRGLTENTGELFF
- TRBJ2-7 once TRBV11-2 TGTGCCAGCAGCTTAGGGGCAGAGTTTTACGAGCAGTACTTC CASSLGAEFYEQYF
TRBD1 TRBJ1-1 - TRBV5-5 TGTGCCAGCAGCCTGGGACAGACGAACACTGAAGCTTTCTTT CASSLGQTNTEAFF